This TCR beta chain originates from a study of T cell responses to AZD1222 COVID-19 vaccine (TCRdb year 2021). Background for the entire study: Because spike-specific TCR depth and breadth did not differ between the two schedules, AZD1222 recipients who got a second dose at roughly 4 weeks were pooled with those who got a second dose at roughly 12 weeks. TCR sequencing was performed for about 250 trial participants, of whom about 210 were given two doses of AZD1222 and approximately 25 were given two doses of MenACWY control vaccine. Enrollment into the trials was organized by age into subgroups of 18-55, 56-69 and 70-plus years, and those subgroups contained around 150, 28 and 57 TCR-sequenced participants, respectively. Study-level results and caveats: The 56-69-year group was small, and its depth increase did not reach significance, likely because of low power. After two AZD1222 doses, both the breadth and the depth of spike-specific TCRs were significantly higher than at day 0 and than in MenACWY recipients. The vaccine-associated CD4 TCRs covered the entire spike protein, and the dominant responses fell in regions 160-218 and 743-854. Reportedly, close to half of the unique spike-specific TCRs recognized epitopes lying outside the regions that are mutated in the B.1.351 and B.1.1.7 variants. Conclusions about previously exposed vaccinees were limited because only six AZD1222 recipients were SARS-CoV-2 seropositive at baseline. Because no day 14 peak-response samples were available, repertoires were characterized only after the peak T cell response. Participants were mostly white British and included more females than males, and it was suggested by the authors that clonal diversity may have been underestimated.

There are 14 amino acids in the CDR3, from cysteine to phenylalanine inclusive. CDR3 DNA is the only sequence kept; it has 42 bases, read in frame from the first base. From V the trimming removes 0 bases and from J it removes 9 bases, while the gene matches leave 5 bases of the junction unaccounted for. Looking up the germline V gene yields CDR1 SGHRS and CDR2 YFSETQ. The sample's time point label, decoded: baseline before first vaccination. Vaccinee samples came from UK trials COV001 and COV002, including a single-blind randomized controlled phase 2/3 trial of AZD1222 (ChAdOx1 nCoV-19) in healthy adults. Trial participant PBMC samples were collected at day 0 and day 28 after the second dose for TCRbeta chain sequencing. The CDR3 regions of human TCRbeta chains were subjected to immunosequencing. On the authors' methods: Repertoire TCRs were matched against a reference library of SARS-CoV-2-specific TCRs generated with the MIRA antigen-specificity platform. Breadth was defined as the fraction of unique TCRs that were SARS-CoV-2-associated, and depth was defined as the fraction of total T cells that were SARS-CoV-2-associated. Each spike-specific TCR was assigned to its reactive spike region and to a CD4 or CD8 class using the MIRA data. Log10-transformed breadth and depth values were compared by one-way ANOVA with Sidak's multiple comparisons tests. The table was pulled from immuneACCESS by TCRdb, which kept in-frame rearrangements only. Such tables lose some clones; where checked, under half of the loss comes from unresolved V genes, and the rest has no known cause. D and trimming come from the DNA, and the V and J calls and clone size come from that table. The sample data list approximately 84,000 clones, and around 89% of these were observed just once. The top ten hold just over 30% of the sample.

To note about this clone: There is no known antigen for this receptor. Base-call qualities are not available, and no considerably larger clone is one nucleotide away.

Sequencing used peripheral blood, obtained on day 0 of AZD1222 vaccination. The receptor was derived from an adult in good health. The V gene is TRBV5-1 and the J gene is TRBJ2-1, with 8 junctional bases fitting TRBD2. The CDR3 region has the sequence CASSLVLAGSEQFF. The sequence in DNA is TGCGCCAGCAGCTTGGTCCTAGCGGGCTCTGAGCAGTTCTTC.